Shown below are 11 T cell receptor beta chains from a single sample sequenced in a study of Ad26.COV2.S vaccination and SARS-CoV-2 variants. Here immunoSEQ multiplex PCR was the method, and the copy in TCRdb shows in-frame clones only, minus some. The sample has about 220,000 clones, 85% to 90% seen once. Treatment defined: some 19 received Ad26.COV2.S at low or high dose, single or two shots; about five received placebo; per-sample allocation not given. The samples were gathered on day 63 after the first injection of vaccine or placebo. The sample consisted of peripheral blood, taken in a trial of Ad26.COV2.S vaccine versus placebo. The origin of the receptors is a person between 18 and 60 years old who received the Ad26.COV2.S COVID-19 vaccine or a placebo.

The CDR3 DNA follows: TGTGCCAGCAGCTTAGCGGAATTGGGACAGGGCAACACTGAAGCTTTCTTT. This encodes CASSLAELGQGNTEAFF. V gene TRBV11-1 combines with J gene TRBJ1-1; 9 bases agree with TRBD1. This CDR3 has 17 residues. The V segment lost 0 bases and the J segment 2 bases; nucleotides outside the gene matches: 7. The germline V gene has CDR1 SGHAT and CDR2 FQDESV (reference sequence).

The chain combines TRBV18 with TRBJ2-1, with 7 bases fitting TRBD2. The CDR3 is made up of 14 amino acids. Germline trimming cut 5 bases from V and 4 bases from J; bases unmatched to any gene: 5. Germline V gives CDR1 KGHSH, CDR2 LQKENI. The DNA of the CDR3 is TGTGCCAGCTCAACACGGGGGGTTTACAATGAGCAGTTCTTC. Protein sequence: CASSTRGVYNEQFF.

This sequence joins TRBV5-1 and TRBJ2-7; possibly TRBD2 for D (7 bases). This CDR3 comprises 15 residues. Trimming cost V 6 bases and J 4 bases, with 20 bases left between them. Germline V gene sequence: CDR1 SGHRS, CDR2 YFSETQ. The CDR3 spells CASTGGLLGLYEQYF. The CDR3 DNA follows: TGCGCCAGCACGGGGGGCCTCCTGGGCCTTTACGAGCAGTACTTC.

V is TRBV6-6 and J is TRBJ2-3; 7 bases match TRBD2. The CDR3 is made up of 16 amino acids. Germline assignment: CDR1 MNHNY and CDR2 SVGAGI (reference sequence). J gave up 4 bases and V 6 bases, and 13 bases lay outside the gene matches. The chain's CDR3 is CASRLFGGRAPDTQYF. In DNA, the CDR3 is TGTGCCAGCAGACTTTTTGGGGGGAGGGCCCCAGATACGCAGTATTTT.

The chain joins TRBV19 to TRBJ1-1, with D perhaps matching TRBD1 (6 bases). The CDR3 totals 14 residues. CDR1 is LNHDA and CDR2 is SQIVND in the germline V gene (reference sequence). V lost 4 bases, J lost 0 bases, and 9 bases lay in between. The CDR3 reads CASSKDSLNTEAFF. The CDR3, as DNA: TGTGCCAGTAGTAAGGACAGCCTGAACACTGAAGCTTTCTTT.

The rearrangement links TRBV29-1 to TRBJ2-3; no reliable D call. Germline CDR1 and CDR2: SQVTM and ANQGSEA. The CDR3 sequence is 14 residues long. Trimming shortened V by 7 bases and J by 2 bases, and 16 bases separated the two germline ends. The CDR3 is CSAMDGGTTDTQYF. The CDR3 DNA follows: TGCAGCGCCATGGACGGTGGTACCACAGATACGCAGTATTTT.

This chain connects TRBV11-2 to TRBJ2-7, with D possibly being TRBD2 (6 bases). Germline V gene sequence: CDR1 SGHAT, CDR2 FQNNGV. The V end was cut by 5 bases, the J end by 2 bases, with 16 bases between. The CDR3 covers 15 residues. CDR3 bases: TGTGCCAGCAGCCCACCGGGGGTGAAAGCCTACGAGCAGTACTTC. The encoded protein is CASSPPGVKAYEQYF.

The chain carries TRBV3-1 (or the pseudogene TRBV3-2) and TRBJ2-2; D remains unclear. Trimming took 7 bases from V and 0 from J, leaving 9 bases between them. Germline loops: CDR1 LGHDT, CDR2 YNNKEL (reference sequence). The CDR3 loop spans 14 amino acids. CDR3 nucleotides: TGTGCCAGCACCCTAGGGACGAACACCGGGGAGCTGTTTTTT. It codes for CASTLGTNTGELFF.

This clone showed up just a few times. The V and J genes are TRBV27 and TRBJ1-5; D gene uncertain. Germline V gene lookup returns CDR1 MNHEY and CDR2 SMNVEV (reference sequence). The ends were cut back, 4 bases at V and 6 bases at J, with 7 bases in the middle. The CDR3 has 12 residues. This CDR3 reads CASSYPGQPQHF. Here the CDR3 DNA reads TGTGCCAGCAGTTACCCCGGTCAGCCCCAGCATTTT.

The chain carries TRBV19 and TRBJ2-7; TRBD1 agrees at 7 bases. Germline V gene data show CDR1 as LNHDA and CDR2 as SQIVND (reference sequence). The CDR3 sequence is 14 residues long. V was clipped by 6 bases and J by 7 bases; unmatched bases: 12. In DNA form, the CDR3 reads TGTGCCAGTAGCCCCTGGGACAGCCCTGGGGAGCAGTACTTC. Its translation: CASSPWDSPGEQYF.

The chain has TRBV18 and TRBJ2-5; D gene ambiguous. Germline V gene sequence: CDR1 KGHSH, CDR2 LQKENI. Trimming took off 3 bases at V and 3 bases at J, with 5 bases between the two ends. This CDR3 contains 12 residues. The CDR3 protein is CASSPTEETQYF. The CDR3, as DNA: TGTGCCAGCTCACCCACCGAAGAGACCCAGTACTTC.